This TCR beta chain originates from a study of blood T cell repertoires in COVID-19. Background on the study: There were acute and convalescent COVID-19 samples, and they came from the United States, Italy and Spain. From T cells, B-cell-depleted T cells, or PBMCs came the material, which was cDNA or gDNA.

The CDR3 contains 15 residues. Germline V gene sequence: CDR1 MNHEY, CDR2 SVGAGI. V dropped 7 bases and J dropped 3; count of bases not matched to a gene: 9. Measured with immunoSEQ multiplex PCR; TCRdb has only the in-frame clones, and not every one. The sample lists about 180,000 clones, 80% to 90% occurring once. The specimen was peripheral blood. The chain has TRBV6-5 and TRBJ1-5, with 7 positions matching TRBD1. This TCR derives from a man aged 50 to 60 with active or convalescent COVID-19. The CDR3 here is CASNRIRGTNQPQHF. For the CDR3, the DNA is TGTGCCAGCAATCGCATCAGGGGGACCAATCAGCCCCAGCATTTT.